Below are 7 T cell receptor beta chains sequenced from a single sample in a study of regulatory T cells in long-lasting Graves disease. For TCR beta, libraries came from iRepertoire HTBI primers and Arm-PCR of CDR3 regions. TCRdb re-called the multiplex PCR reads with MiXCR, one entry per CDR3 protein. The data show approximately 490,000 distinct CDR3 sequences, around 15% seen once. Specified time point: newly diagnosed GD, antithyroid drugs for less than 3 months. Extracted RNA from PBMCs served as the source of the TCR library. The sample also formed part of further work on T cells in Graves' hyperthyroidism and ophthalmopathy.

This material consisted of peripheral blood mononuclear cells (PBMCs), taken at new diagnosis, from a patient treated with antithyroid drugs. Every receptor here comes from a man between 40 and 49 years old with Graves disease.

This clonotype has more than one count but fewer than ten. V usage is TRBV20-1 and J usage is TRBJ2-1; 12 bases are a match to TRBD2. In germline, CDR1 is DFQATT, CDR2 SNEGSKA (reference sequence). The CDR3 loop spans 14 amino acids. V was pared by 3 bases and J by 6 bases, with 3 bases of the junction left unmatched. This CDR3 is CSASSSGRVNEQFF. In DNA, the CDR3 is TGCAGTGCTAGTTCTAGCGGGAGGGTCAATGAGCAGTTCTTC.

This clonotype came up many times. The gene calls are TRBV2 and TRBJ2-7; 7 bases line up with TRBD1. V shed 2 bases and J 2 bases; nucleotides not matched to a gene: 9. Germline V gene sequence: CDR1 SNHLY, CDR2 FYNNEI. This CDR3 region has 16 residues. CDR3 in DNA: TGTGCCAGCAGTGAACTGCTAACAGGGGCCACCTACGAGCAGTACTTC. It yields the protein CASSELLTGATYEQYF.

The sample holds many counts of this clonotype. This rearrangement joins TRBV7-2 to TRBJ2-1; no clear D gene. The V gene lost 5 bases and the J gene lost 12 bases, with 17 bases spanning the gap. The CDR3 has 13 residues. CDR1 and CDR2 from the germline V gene are SGHTA and FQGNSA. As DNA, the CDR3 is TGTGCCAGCAGCCCAACCCTACTTTACGGGCAGTTCTTC. This codes for CASSPTLLYGQFF.

In this sample, this clonotype turned up many times. The CDR3, as DNA: TGTGCCAGCAGCCCCCGTGGCAGGTTCGAGGTGAATGAGCAGTTCTTC. Protein sequence: CASSPRGRFEVNEQFF. The chain combines TRBV3-1 with TRBJ2-1; no clear D gene. The V end was cut by 4 bases, the J end by 7 bases, with 20 bases between. From germline, CDR1 is LGHDT and CDR2 YNNKEL (reference sequence). CDR3 length equals 16 residues.

There are a few counts of this clonotype. The V call is TRBV18, the J call TRBJ2-1; the match to TRBD2 covers 12 bases. The CDR3 has 17 residues. Germline CDR1 and CDR2: KGHSH and LQKENI. The trim removed 3 bases at V and 9 bases at J, leaving 12 bases unmatched. CDR3 region: CASSPESGLAGSSEQFF. The CDR3 region has the DNA TGTGCCAGCTCACCGGAATCAGGACTAGCGGGGAGCAGTGAGCAGTTCTTC.

This clonotype occurred a few times. This chain links TRBV12-3 or TRBV12-4 with TRBJ1-3; a possible D gene is TRBD1 (5 bases). The CDR3 is 15 amino acids. V lost 4 bases to trimming and J lost 4 bases, with 14 bases between them. The CDR3: CASSSPYEGGNTIYF. The CDR3 coding sequence is TGTGCCAGCAGTTCTCCCTATGAGGGGGGAAACACCATATATTTT.

A remark on this clonotype: Being one base from a much bigger clone, this may be a read error. The rearrangement links TRBV15 to TRBJ1-1; tentative D call: TRBD1 (5 bases). The CDR3 runs 15 residues. Germline V gives CDR1 LNHNV, CDR2 YYDKDF (reference sequence). The germline V and J ends were trimmed by 0 bases and 0 bases, with 8 bases remaining between them. Here the CDR3 reads CATSRDRTLNTEAFF. The CDR3 coding sequence is TGTGCCACCAGCAGAGATAGGACACTGAACACTGAAGCTTTCTTT.